A single sample gave rise to the 27 T cell receptor beta chains below, sequenced in a study of Ad26.COV2.S vaccination and SARS-CoV-2 variants. Produced via immunoSEQ multiplex PCR; TCRdb's table is partial and in-frame only. The sample includes around 450,000 clones, 70% to 90% of them seen just once. Treatment defined: some 20 received Ad26.COV2.S at low or high dose, single or two shots; 5 received placebo; per-sample allocation not given. Samples analyzed were those drawn on day 63 after the first vaccine or placebo injection. Sequencing was performed on peripheral blood, taken in a trial of Ad26.COV2.S vaccine versus placebo. These receptors originate from a person between 18 and 59 years old who received the Ad26.COV2.S COVID-19 vaccine or a placebo.

V usage is TRBV30 and J usage is TRBJ2-3; TRBD1 agrees at 8 bases. The length of the CDR3 is 15 residues. Trimming cost V 3 bases and J 6 bases; bases outside gene matches: 11. Germline values: CDR1 GTSNPN, CDR2 SVGIG (reference sequence). CDR3 DNA: TGTGCCTGGAGCCCAGGGGGACAGGTCTCGGATACGCAGTATTTT. Translated, it gives CAWSPGGQVSDTQYF.

CDR3 sequence: CASSYRDRGLYEQYF. Written as DNA, the CDR3 is TGTGCCAGCAGTTACCGGGACAGGGGGCTATACGAGCAGTACTTC. The genes are TRBV28 and TRBJ2-7, with TRBD1 matching 12 bases. Germline assignment: CDR1 MDHEN and CDR2 SYDVKM. The CDR3 extends over 15 amino acids. The junction had 5 bases not matched to a gene; V was cut back by 4 bases and J by 4 bases. The full variable domain, its missing parts supplied by reference TRBV28 and TRBJ2-7, is DVKVTQSSRYLVKRTGEKVFLECVQDMDHENMFWYRQDPGLGLRLIYFSYDVKMKEKGDIPEGYSVSREKKERFSLILESASTNQTSMYLCASSYRDRGLYEQYFGPGTRLTVT.

The table lists this clone with a count of one. This chain joins TRBV7-2 and TRBJ2-1; tentatively, D is TRBD2 (6 bases). The ends were cut back, 1 base at V and 9 bases at J, with 13 bases in the middle. The CDR3 consists of 14 residues. Germline V CDR1 and CDR2: SGHTA, FQGNSA. CDR3: CASSLGVRDSEQFF. The CDR3 DNA follows: TGTGCCAGCAGCTTAGGCGTGCGGGATAGTGAGCAGTTCTTC.

This clone was observed once. J is TRBJ2-3 and V is TRBV28, with a weak D call TRBD1 (5 bases). Trimming pared 3 bases from V and 3 bases from J, leaving 13 bases between. The CDR3 is 15 amino acids. Per the germline V gene, CDR1 is MDHEN and CDR2 is SYDVKM. As DNA, the CDR3 is TGTGCCAGCAGTTTTACTGGGGCTGGGACAGATACGCAGTATTTT. It yields the protein CASSFTGAGTDTQYF.

In nucleotides, the CDR3 is TGTGCCAGCAGTGGGGGAATAGGCTACGAGCAGTACTTC. Protein: CASSGGIGYEQYF. The V gene is TRBV27, the J gene TRBJ2-7; D is tentatively TRBD1 or TRBD2 (5 bases each). With 5 bases removed from V and 3 bases from J, the gap between germline ends came to 11 bases. CDR1 and CDR2 (germline): MNHEY, SMNVEV (reference sequence). The CDR3 loop spans 13 amino acids.

The chain has TRBV9 and TRBJ1-6; D uncertain. The CDR3 sequence is 13 residues long. Germline CDR1 reads SGDLS; CDR2 reads YYNGEE. The V end lost 0 bases, the J end lost 2 bases, and 0 bases lay between the germline ends. Here the CDR3 DNA reads TGTGCCAGCAGCGTAGCCTATAATTCACCCCTCCACTTT. Its protein is CASSVAYNSPLHF.

This chain joins TRBV5-4 and TRBJ2-5; a weak D match, TRBD1 (6 bases). The germline gives CDR1 SGHNT, CDR2 YYREEE (reference sequence). V dropped 4 bases and J dropped 5 bases, with 18 bases sitting between them. The CDR3 spans 15 residues. The CDR3 is CASSPGTLNGETQYF. The DNA of the CDR3 is TGTGCCAGCAGCCCCGGGACACTAAACGGGGAGACCCAGTACTTC.

CDR3 nucleotide sequence: TGTGCCAGCAGCGTCTGGGACGCCAAGGGCAATGAGCAGTTCTTC. Amino acids: CASSVWDAKGNEQFF. The chain couples TRBV9 to TRBJ2-1, with D perhaps being TRBD1 or TRBD2 (5 bases each). The CDR3 covers 15 residues. V was trimmed by 2 bases and J by 6 bases, leaving 15 bases between them. Germline V gene data show CDR1 as SGDLS and CDR2 as YYNGEE.

The CDR3 loop is CASSLRGANNNEQFF. The CDR3 nucleotides are TGTGCCAGCAGCTTACGGGGGGCGAATAACAATGAGCAGTTCTTC. V and J are TRBV7-3 and TRBJ2-1, with D possibly being TRBD2 (7 bases). V shed 2 bases and J shed 5 bases, with 13 bases lying between them. Germline CDR1 is SGHTA and CDR2 is FQGTGA. The CDR3 runs 15 residues. The variable domain in full, completed from reference TRBV7-3 and TRBJ2-1, reads GAGVSQTPSNKVTEKGKYVELRCDPISGHTALYWYRQSLGQGPEFLIYFQGTGAADDSGLPNDRFFAVRPEGSVSTLKIQRTERGDSAVYLCASSLRGANNNEQFFGPGTRLTVL.

This clone was detected only once. V is TRBV7-9 and J is TRBJ2-3, with unresolved D. CDR3 length: 16 amino acids. CDR1 is SEHNR, CDR2 FQNEAQ, per germline (reference sequence). Trimming pared 8 bases from V and 5 bases from J, leaving 23 bases between. For the CDR3, the DNA is TGTGCCAGCCCCAGTGACCAGCCGCGACCCCTAGATACGCAGTATTTT. Residues: CASPSDQPRPLDTQYF.

V is TRBV6-5 and J is TRBJ2-7, with TRBD1 identical over 10 bases. CDR3 length equals 16 residues. V was clipped by 3 bases and J by 2 bases; unmatched bases: 7. Germline V gene data show CDR1 as MNHEY and CDR2 as SVGAGI. The CDR3 coding sequence is TGTGCCAGCAGTTATGCGCCGGGACAGGGGCCCTACGAGCAGTACTTC. Protein product: CASSYAPGQGPYEQYF.

The chain has TRBV5-4 and TRBJ1-4, with a possible D match to TRBD1 (6 bases). This CDR3 spans 14 amino acids. The germline V gene has CDR1 SGHNT and CDR2 YYREEE (reference sequence). With 0 bases removed from V and 5 bases from J, the gap between germline ends came to 8 bases. CDR3 DNA sequence: TGTGCCAGCAGCTTGGCAGGGGTAAATGAAAAACTGTTTTTT. This codes for CASSLAGVNEKLFF.

This clone was observed a few times. The genes are TRBV3-1 (or the pseudogene TRBV3-2) and TRBJ1-3; no firm D call. Trimming left V 0 bases short and J 7 bases short, with 10 bases between. Per germline, CDR1 LGHDT and CDR2 YNNKEL (reference sequence). CDR3 length equals 14 residues. CDR3 bases: TGTGCCAGCAGCCAAGAGGCCGTACGGAACACCATATATTTT. This translates into CASSQEAVRNTIYF.

This chain links TRBV19 with TRBJ1-1; TRBD1 matches at 7 bases. The junction had 2 bases not matched to a gene; V was cut back by 9 bases and J by 4 bases. This CDR3 is 11 amino acids long. Germline V gives CDR1 LNHDA, CDR2 SQIVND (reference sequence). The CDR3 sequence: CASHRGTEAFF. The CDR3 nucleotides read TGTGCCAGCCACAGGGGCACTGAAGCTTTCTTT.

The chain combines TRBV19 with TRBJ2-3; 8 bases align to TRBD1. This CDR3 contains 14 residues. J gave up 1 base and V 7 bases, and 4 bases lay outside the gene matches. Germline V CDR1 and CDR2: LNHDA, SQIVND (reference sequence). CDR3 DNA: TGTGCCAGTACTTTGACAGGGGGCACAGATACGCAGTATTTT. Protein product: CASTLTGGTDTQYF.

This chain uses TRBV24-1 with TRBJ1-5; no firm D call. V lost 4 bases, J lost 3 bases, and 15 bases lay in between. Per germline, CDR1 KGHDR and CDR2 SFDVKD. The CDR3 extends over 16 amino acids. In DNA, the CDR3 is TGTGCCACCAGTGAAACTACTGACGGATCCAATCAGCCCCAGCATTTT. This sequence encodes CATSETTDGSNQPQHF.

The chain recombines TRBV18 with TRBJ2-5; D remains unclear. Germline V gene sequence: CDR1 KGHSH, CDR2 LQKENI. The CDR3 extends over 15 amino acids. V was trimmed by 4 bases and J by 0 bases, leaving 12 bases between them. The CDR3, as DNA: TGTGCCAGCTCACGGTTAGGACGGAACCAAGAGACCCAGTACTTC. Its protein product is CASSRLGRNQETQYF.

This sequence joins TRBV24-1 and TRBJ1-2; TRBD1 aligns across 10 bases. Germline V CDR1 and CDR2: KGHDR, SFDVKD. The V segment lost 6 bases and the J segment 2 bases; nucleotides outside the gene matches: 2. The CDR3 is 14 residues long. In DNA, the CDR3 is TGTGCCACCAGTTGGGGACAGGGGAACTATGGCTACACCTTC. This sequence encodes CATSWGQGNYGYTF.

This sequence joins TRBV5-1 and TRBJ2-3, with 10 positions matching TRBD1. The J segment lost 5 bases and the V segment lost 5 bases, leaving 5 bases of the junction unmatched. Germline CDR1 is SGHRS and CDR2 is YFSETQ. There are 14 residues in the CDR3. The CDR3 is CASRVGDRGDTQYF. The CDR3 bases are TGCGCCAGCAGGGTCGGGGACAGGGGAGATACGCAGTATTTT. Looking up the rest from reference TRBV5-1 and TRBJ2-3 gives the full variable domain: KAGVTQTPRYLIKTRGQQVTLSCSPISGHRSVSWYQQTPGQGLQFLFEYFSETQRNKGNFPGRFSGRQFSNSRSEMNVSTLELGDSALYLCASRVGDRGDTQYFGPGTRLTVL.

V and J are TRBV10-2 and TRBJ1-5; D is unresolved. The CDR3 spans 16 residues. Germline V gene data show CDR1 as WSHSY and CDR2 as SAAADI. V lost 4 bases and J 7 bases, leaving 20 bases between the germline ends. CDR3 bases: TGCGCCAGCAGTGGGGAGGGTTATTATGTCTACCAGCCCCAGCATTTT. Translating gives CASSGEGYYVYQPQHF.

The V call is TRBV5-1, the J call TRBJ2-2; D is possibly TRBD1 or TRBD2 (6 bases each). CDR1 is SGHRS, CDR2 YFSETQ, per germline. This CDR3 comprises 15 residues. V lost 5 bases, J lost 4 bases, and 15 bases lay in between. The CDR3 protein is CASRDGGSGTGELFF. CDR3 DNA: TGCGCCAGCAGGGACGGGGGCTCGGGCACCGGGGAGCTGTTTTTT.

This chain links TRBV12-5 with TRBJ2-1; D is possibly TRBD2 (6 bases). CDR1 is LGHNT, CDR2 FRNRAP, per germline. The CDR3 sequence is 13 residues long. Between the trimmed V and J ends, which lost 5 bases and 5 bases, there was a span of 10 bases. The CDR3: CASGLGLNNEQFF. The CDR3 DNA is TGTGCTAGTGGTCTGGGACTTAACAATGAGCAGTTCTTC. The entire variable domain, with the rest obtained from reference TRBV12-5 and TRBJ2-1, is as follows: DARVTQTPRHKVTEMGQEVTMRCQPILGHNTVFWYRQTMMQGLELLAYFRNRAPLDDSGMPKDRFSAEMPDATLATLKIQPSEPRDSAVYFCASGLGLNNEQFFGPGTRLTVL.

This clone is a singleton in its sample. The chain links TRBV6-1 to TRBJ1-3, with no clear D. The ends were cut back, 3 bases at V and 2 bases at J, with 5 bases in the middle. Per the germline V gene, CDR1 is MNHNS and CDR2 is SASEGT. This CDR3 contains 13 residues. The CDR3 here is CASSETAGNTIYF. CDR3 nucleotides: TGTGCCAGCAGTGAGACCGCTGGAAACACCATATATTTT.

The V and J genes are TRBV2 and TRBJ2-7; D remains unclear. CDR3 length: 14 amino acids. With 2 bases removed from V and 1 base from J, the gap between germline ends came to 9 bases. CDR1 and CDR2 from the germline V gene are SNHLY and FYNNEI. The CDR3 spells CASSENGVSYEQYF. The CDR3 DNA reads as TGTGCCAGCAGTGAAAATGGGGTTTCCTACGAGCAGTACTTC.

As to this clone: A much more abundant neighbour one base away suggests this may be a read error. The sample carries other DNA sequences with the same CDR3. V usage is TRBV28 and J usage is TRBJ1-2; 11 bases are shared with TRBD1. This CDR3 spans 12 amino acids. Germline CDR1 MDHEN, CDR2 SYDVKM. CDR3 residues: CASRTGGVGYTF. The CDR3 DNA reads TGTGCTAGCAGGACAGGGGGCGTTGGCTACACCTTC.

The rearrangement links TRBV2 to TRBJ1-1, with 8 bases that match TRBD1. The junction had 10 bases not matched to a gene; V was cut back by 7 bases and J by 3 bases. The CDR3 runs to 15 residues. Looked up from germline, CDR1 is SNHLY and CDR2 is FYNNEI. The CDR3 loop is CASIGRGRVDTEAFF. As DNA, the CDR3 is TGTGCCAGCATCGGCAGGGGGCGTGTGGACACTGAAGCTTTCTTT.

The sample holds one count of this clone. The chain uses TRBV2 and TRBJ1-5; D unclear. Trimming took off 0 bases at V and 0 bases at J, with 6 bases between the two ends. Germline values: CDR1 SNHLY, CDR2 FYNNEI. The CDR3 contains 15 residues. The CDR3 sequence is CASSEAVYSNQPQHF. CDR3 sequence (DNA): TGTGCCAGCAGTGAAGCAGTGTATAGCAATCAGCCCCAGCATTTT.